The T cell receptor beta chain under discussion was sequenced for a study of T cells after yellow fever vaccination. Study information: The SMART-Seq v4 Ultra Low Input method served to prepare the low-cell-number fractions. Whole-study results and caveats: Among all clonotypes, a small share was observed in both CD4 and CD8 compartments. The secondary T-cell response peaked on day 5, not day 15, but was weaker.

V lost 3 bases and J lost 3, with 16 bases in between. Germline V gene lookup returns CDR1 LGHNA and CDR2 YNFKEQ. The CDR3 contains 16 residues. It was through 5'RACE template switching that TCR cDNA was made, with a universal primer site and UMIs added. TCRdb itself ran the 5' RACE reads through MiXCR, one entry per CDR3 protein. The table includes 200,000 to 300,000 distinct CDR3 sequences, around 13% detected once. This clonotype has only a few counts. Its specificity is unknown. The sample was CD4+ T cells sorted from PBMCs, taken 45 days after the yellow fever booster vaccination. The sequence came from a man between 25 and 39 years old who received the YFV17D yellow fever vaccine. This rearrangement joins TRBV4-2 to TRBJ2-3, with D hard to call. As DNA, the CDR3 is TGTGCCAGCAGCCATCCTGAGAGAATGGGGACAGATACGCAGTATTTT. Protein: CASSHPERMGTDTQYF.